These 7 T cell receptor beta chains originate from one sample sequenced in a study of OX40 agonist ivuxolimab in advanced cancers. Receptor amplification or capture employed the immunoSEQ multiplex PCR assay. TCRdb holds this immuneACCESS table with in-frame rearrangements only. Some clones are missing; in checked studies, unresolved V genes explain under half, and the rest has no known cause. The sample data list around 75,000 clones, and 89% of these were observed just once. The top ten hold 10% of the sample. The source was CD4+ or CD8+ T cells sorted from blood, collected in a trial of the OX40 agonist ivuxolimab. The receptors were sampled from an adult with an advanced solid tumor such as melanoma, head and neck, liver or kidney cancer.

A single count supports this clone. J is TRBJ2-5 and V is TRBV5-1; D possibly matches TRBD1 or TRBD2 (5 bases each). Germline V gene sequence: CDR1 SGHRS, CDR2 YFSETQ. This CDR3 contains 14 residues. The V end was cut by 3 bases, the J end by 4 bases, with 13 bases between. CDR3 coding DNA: TGCGCCAGCAGCTGGAACCGGGACGTAGAGACCCAGTACTTC. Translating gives CASSWNRDVETQYF.

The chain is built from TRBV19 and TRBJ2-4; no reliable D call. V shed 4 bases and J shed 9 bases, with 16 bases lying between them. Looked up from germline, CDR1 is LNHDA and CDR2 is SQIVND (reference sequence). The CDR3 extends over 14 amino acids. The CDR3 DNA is TGTGCCAGTAGTACATTAAGAAGCCGCATCATTCAGTACTTC. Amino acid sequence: CASSTLRSRIIQYF.

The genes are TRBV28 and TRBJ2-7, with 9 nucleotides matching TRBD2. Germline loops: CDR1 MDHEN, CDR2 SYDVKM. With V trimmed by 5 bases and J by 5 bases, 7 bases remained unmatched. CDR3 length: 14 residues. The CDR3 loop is CASSGGTSPHEQYF. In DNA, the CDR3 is TGTGCCAGCAGTGGAGGGACTAGCCCCCACGAGCAGTACTTC.

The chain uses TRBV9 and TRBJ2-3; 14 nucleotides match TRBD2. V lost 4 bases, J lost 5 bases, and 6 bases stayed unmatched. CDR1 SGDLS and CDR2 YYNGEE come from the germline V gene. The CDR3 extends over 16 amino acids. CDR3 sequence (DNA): TGTGCCAGCAGCTTGGGACTAGCGGGAGTCGTAGATACGCAGTATTTT. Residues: CASSLGLAGVVDTQYF.

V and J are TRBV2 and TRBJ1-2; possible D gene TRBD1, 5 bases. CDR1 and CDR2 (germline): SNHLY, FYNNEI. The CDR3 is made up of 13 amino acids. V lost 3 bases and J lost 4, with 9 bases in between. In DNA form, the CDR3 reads TGTGCCAGCAGTGAGGCAGGGACCTATGGCTACACCTTC. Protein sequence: CASSEAGTYGYTF.

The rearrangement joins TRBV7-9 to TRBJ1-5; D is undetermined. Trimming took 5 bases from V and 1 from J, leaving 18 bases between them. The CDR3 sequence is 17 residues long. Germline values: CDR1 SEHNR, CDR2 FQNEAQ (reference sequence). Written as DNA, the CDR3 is TGTGCCAGCAGCCTGGGAACAGCCTTATTGAGCAATCAGCCCCAGCATTTT. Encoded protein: CASSLGTALLSNQPQHF.

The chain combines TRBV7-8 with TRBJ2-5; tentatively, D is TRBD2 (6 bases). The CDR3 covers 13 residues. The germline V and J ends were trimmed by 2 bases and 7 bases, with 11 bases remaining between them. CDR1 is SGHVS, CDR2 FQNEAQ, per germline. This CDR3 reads CASSLRRGVTQYF. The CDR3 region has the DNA TGTGCCAGCAGCTTAAGGCGGGGTGTGACCCAGTACTTC.